These T cell receptor beta chains were read from a single sample in a study of shared clonotypes between healthy human individuals. Only in-frame clones appear in the TCRdb table, and some are missing; sequencing was by immunoSEQ multiplex PCR. The profile shows over 2 million clones, 85% to 95% of them singletons. The sequenced sample was naive CD4+ T cells from PBMCs. These receptors originate from a man in his late teens or twenties in good health. Some clones in this sample may be carry-over from other donors' samples. The CDR3 runs from the conserved cysteine through the conserved F or W. The D gene is left open where the match is weak. Size tells how often a clone was seen (once, few, many) or the class of an expanded clone, and some rows leave it out.

. TRBJ2-5 13 . TRBV29-1 TGCAGCGTTGAAGGGGCAGGGCAAGAGACCCAGTACTTC CSVEGAGQETQYF
TRBD1 TRBJ1-2 14 . TRBV28 TGTGCCAGCAGCTCCGCAGGGGGCGTCGATGGCTACACCTTC CASSSAGGVDGYTF
. TRBJ2-7 15 . TRBV10-1 TGCGCCAGCAGCTTAACCCAGGGTACCCCCTACGAGCAGTACTTC CASSLTQGTPYEQYF
. TRBJ2-1 16 . TRBV4-3 TGCGCCAGCAGCCAAGATACCGGGCTTCCCTACAATGAGCAGTTCTTC CASSQDTGLPYNEQFF
. TRBJ2-7 13 . TRBV7-3 TGTGCCAGCAGCTTAAATCGGGGTAACGAGCAGTACTTC CASSLNRGNEQYF
. TRBJ1-3 15 . TRBV18 TGTGCCAGCTCACACCCCCAGGAAACTGGAAACACCATATATTTT CASSHPQETGNTIYF
. TRBJ1-2 15 . TRBV28 TGTGCCAGCAGTTTAGTGCAGGGCTCTAACTATGGCTACACCTTC CASSLVQGSNYGYTF
TRBD1 TRBJ2-7 14 . TRBV5-1 TGCGCCAGCAGGGGACAGGGGAGCTCCTACGAGCAGTACTTC CASRGQGSSYEQYF
. TRBJ2-5 15 . TRBV27 TGTGCCAGCAGGGCCGACAGTGGGGGCTTGTCGACCCAGTACTTC CASRADSGGLSTQYF
TRBD2 TRBJ2-7 17 . TRBV9 TGTGCCAGCAGCGTAGAGGGTGGCGGGAGTTTCCCCTACGAGCAGTACTTC CASSVEGGGSFPYEQYF
. TRBJ1-2 14 . TRBV7-9 TGTGCCAGCAGCCCCTCCGGCAGGAGTTATGGCTACACCTTC CASSPSGRSYGYTF
. TRBJ2-5 15 . TRBV5-4 TGTGCCAGCAGCCCGCAGGGGAATTACCAAGAGACCCAGTACTTC CASSPQGNYQETQYF
. TRBJ1-5 16 . TRBV15 TGTGCCACCAGCAAACGCCTTACAGGAGGGGATCAGCCCCAGCATTTT CATSKRLTGGDQPQHF
TRBD1 TRBJ1-6 18 once TRBV27 TGTGCCAGCAGTTTTAGGCGGCTGGACAGGTCCTATAATTCACCCCTCCACTTT CASSFRRLDRSYNSPLHF